Presented here are 4 T cell receptor beta chains from one specimen sequenced in a study of blood T cell repertoires in COVID-19. The data were produced by immunoSEQ multiplex PCR, yet TCRdb's version contains in-frame clones alone and is incomplete. In the table there are 300,000 or so clones, more than 75% of which are singletons. Sequencing input: peripheral blood. The source is a woman between 45 and 60 years old with acute or convalescent COVID-19.

This chain connects TRBV18 to TRBJ2-2; the D gene is possibly TRBD2 (6 bases). V lost 6 bases and J lost 3, with 14 bases in between. This CDR3 spans 15 amino acids. The germline gives CDR1 KGHSH, CDR2 LQKENI. CDR3 sequence: CASSPRRGDTGELFF. The CDR3 DNA sequence: TGTGCCAGCTCCCCAAGGCGGGGAGACACCGGGGAGCTGTTTTTT.

The V gene is TRBV27, the J gene TRBJ2-5; 7 bases agree with TRBD1. Germline loops: CDR1 MNHEY, CDR2 SMNVEV (reference sequence). V trimming: 6 bases; J trimming: 5 bases; junction bases outside the gene matches: 9. The CDR3 contains 14 residues. CDR3 sequence (DNA): TGTGCCAGCAGATTTCTAGGGGGCGATGAGACCCAGTACTTC. It encodes CASRFLGGDETQYF.

This clone is a singleton in its sample. V usage is TRBV3-1 (or the pseudogene TRBV3-2) and J usage is TRBJ2-5, with 10 bases identical to TRBD2. This CDR3 is 17 amino acids long. V was pared by 1 base and J by 2 bases, with 7 bases of the junction left unmatched. Per the germline V gene, CDR1 is LGHDT and CDR2 is YNNKEL (reference sequence). The CDR3 DNA is TGTGCCAGCAGCCAAGCCTTTCTAGCGGGAGAACAAGAGACCCAGTACTTC. Protein sequence: CASSQAFLAGEQETQYF.

This clone was seen only a few times. V is TRBV19 and J is TRBJ1-5; no clear D gene. Germline V gene sequence: CDR1 LNHDA, CDR2 SQIVND (reference sequence). The V gene lost 6 bases and the J gene lost 3 bases, with 9 bases spanning the gap. The CDR3 length is 13 residues. The CDR3 loop reads CASSDGDNQPQHF. The DNA of the CDR3 is TGTGCCAGTAGCGACGGGGACAATCAGCCCCAGCATTTT.